The rows below give T cell receptor beta chains drawn from one sample of a study of T cells after yellow fever vaccination. MiXCR was run by TCRdb on the 5' RACE reads, yielding one entry per CDR3 protein. The sample holds around 310,000 distinct CDR3 sequences, 4% seen once. The sample consisted of PBMCs, taken 5 days after the yellow fever booster vaccination. The receptor set was obtained from a man aged 18 to 29 who received the YFV17D yellow fever vaccine. The conserved cysteine and the conserved F or W are not part of the CDR3 here. Expanded clones get a size class; other rows say once, few or many, or leave the size out.

clone size	J gene	V gene	CDR3 protein
few	TRBJ2-3	TRBV5-1	ASRYRLTPDTQY
NA	TRBJ2-6	TRBV6-5	ASSYSQPYIKIPSGANVLT
few	TRBJ2-7	TRBV12-3/TRBV12-4	ASTLGGYEQY
NA	TRBJ1-3	TRBV20-1	SATHNSGNTIY
NA	TRBJ2-1	TRBV7-8	ASSAGQGRGSYNEQF
NA	TRBJ2-1	TRBV7-6	ASSLLPDRGLADGNEQF
NA	TRBJ1-1	TRBV4-3	ASSPQGAPEAF
few	TRBJ1-6	TRBV7-2	ASSSTGLQSPLH
NA	TRBJ2-5	TRBV12-3/TRBV12-4	ASTLQVETQY
many	TRBJ1-5	TRBV12-3/TRBV12-4	ASSFLTVGNQPQH
NA	TRBJ2-7	TRBV5-1	ASSLKGDSNEQY
NA	TRBJ2-4	TRBV10-3	AISEVLQERNIQY
few	TRBJ2-5	TRBV7-2	ASSLAGLASETQY
NA	TRBJ1-2	TRBV6-5	ASSYRPWQTSYGYT
many	TRBJ1-2	TRBV20-1	SALGGAEIYGYT
many	TRBJ2-1	TRBV15	ATSNRGGGINEQF
NA	TRBJ2-1	TRBV7-2	ASSLDSSIGQQF
many	TRBJ2-3	TRBV20-1	SASWTSGGTDTQY
NA	TRBJ2-3	TRBV7-9	ASIPQGGNTDTQY
many	TRBJ2-1	TRBV11-2	ASSPIRGSSYNEQF
NA	TRBJ1-2	TRBV7-2	ASSLDGTEAYGYT
many	TRBJ2-5	TRBV28	ASSASRGLETQY
many	TRBJ2-1	TRBV11-3	ASSHVLAGVNEQF
NA	TRBJ1-6	TRBV4-3	ASSPLTGRGSPLH
NA	TRBJ2-4	TRBV5-1	ASRSRVLAKNIQY
NA	TRBJ1-2	TRBV4-3	ASSQRPYGYT
many	TRBJ2-2	TRBV20-1	SAANTGGTGELF
NA	TRBJ2-4	TRBV5-4	ASSFGGPDIQY
NA	TRBJ2-1	TRBV18	ASSPMTGAGSNEQF
few	TRBJ2-7	TRBV5-6	ASSFWGRVQY
NA	TRBJ1-2	TRBV9	ASSVDPTGLNYGYT
many	TRBJ2-6	TRBV7-3	ASSPPGANVLT
NA	TRBJ2-7	TRBV7-2	ASSLNRGTYEQY
NA	TRBJ1-5	TRBV18	ASSPLTGGNQPQH
NA	TRBJ2-6	TRBV15	ATVGEGRLSGANVLT
NA	TRBJ1-6	TRBV5-1	ASSVQGASSPLH
many	TRBJ2-5	TRBV7-2	ASRGRGETQY
many	TRBJ2-5	TRBV7-2	ASSPRQGTYQETQY
few	TRBJ1-1	TRBV7-9	ASSLHWTENTEAF
few	TRBJ1-5	TRBV7-8	ASSSQPGQNNQPQH
NA	TRBJ1-1	TRBV29-1	SATSDTEAF
NA	TRBJ2-3	TRBV18	ASSTQSGLSDTQY